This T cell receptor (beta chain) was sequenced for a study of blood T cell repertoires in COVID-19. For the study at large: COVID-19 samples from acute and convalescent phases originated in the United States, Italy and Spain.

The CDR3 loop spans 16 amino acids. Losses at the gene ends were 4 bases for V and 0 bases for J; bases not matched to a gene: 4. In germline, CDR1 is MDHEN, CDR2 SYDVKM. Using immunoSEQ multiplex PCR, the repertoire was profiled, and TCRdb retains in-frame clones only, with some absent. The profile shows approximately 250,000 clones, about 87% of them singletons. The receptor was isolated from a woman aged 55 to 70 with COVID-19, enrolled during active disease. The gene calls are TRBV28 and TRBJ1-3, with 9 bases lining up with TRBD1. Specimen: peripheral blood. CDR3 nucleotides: TGTGCCAGCAGTTCGGGACAGGGCCCCTCTGGAAACACCATATATTTT. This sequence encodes CASSSGQGPSGNTIYF.